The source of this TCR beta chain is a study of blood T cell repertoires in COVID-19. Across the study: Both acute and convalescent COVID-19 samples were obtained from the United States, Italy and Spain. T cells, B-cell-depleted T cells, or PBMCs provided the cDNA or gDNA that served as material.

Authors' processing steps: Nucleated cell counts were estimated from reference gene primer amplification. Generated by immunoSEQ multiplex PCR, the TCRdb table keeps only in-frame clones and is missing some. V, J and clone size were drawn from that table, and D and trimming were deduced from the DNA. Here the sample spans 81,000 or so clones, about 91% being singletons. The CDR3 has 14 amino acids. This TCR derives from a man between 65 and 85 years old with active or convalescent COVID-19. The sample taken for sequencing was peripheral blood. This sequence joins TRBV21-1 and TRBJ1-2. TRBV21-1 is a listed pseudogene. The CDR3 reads CASSKEVGNYGYTF. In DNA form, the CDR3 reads TGTGCCAGCAGCAAGGAAGTCGGGAACTATGGCTACACCTTC.